This T cell receptor beta chain was captured by sequencing in a study of cytomegalovirus exposure and HLA in healthy donors. At the level of the study: Counted in an early data release were 75 million to 85 million unique TCRs from HLA-typed donors. Overall study findings and caveats: It was reported that the classifier diagnosed cytomegalovirus status with high specificity and sensitivity in both the original and validation cohorts. In all likelihood, a cluster of highly shared sequence variants was a sequencing artifact. Previous analysis showed most TCR beta V segments were productive about 87% or about 30% of the time.

The CDR3 loop spans 20 amino acids. Germline V gene data show CDR1 as MDHEN and CDR2 as SYDVKM. V shed 1 base and J shed 0 bases, with 22 bases lying between them. Details on this clone: Its antigen is as yet unknown.

Both 60 Vbeta primers and 13 Jbeta primers went into the PCR. This table comes from immunoSEQ multiplex PCR, and its TCRdb copy is limited to in-frame clones, with some not included. The table has under 200,000 clones, roughly 85% seen once. The chain uses TRBV28 and TRBJ1-3, with D uncertain. The sample taken for sequencing was PBMCs. This clonotype was obtained from a middle-aged woman in good health and CMV-seronegative. DNA for the CDR3: TGTGCCAGCAGTTTATCGATTAGGGAGGTCCAGCCAACCTCTGGAAACACCATATATTTT. Residues: CASSLSIREVQPTSGNTIYF.